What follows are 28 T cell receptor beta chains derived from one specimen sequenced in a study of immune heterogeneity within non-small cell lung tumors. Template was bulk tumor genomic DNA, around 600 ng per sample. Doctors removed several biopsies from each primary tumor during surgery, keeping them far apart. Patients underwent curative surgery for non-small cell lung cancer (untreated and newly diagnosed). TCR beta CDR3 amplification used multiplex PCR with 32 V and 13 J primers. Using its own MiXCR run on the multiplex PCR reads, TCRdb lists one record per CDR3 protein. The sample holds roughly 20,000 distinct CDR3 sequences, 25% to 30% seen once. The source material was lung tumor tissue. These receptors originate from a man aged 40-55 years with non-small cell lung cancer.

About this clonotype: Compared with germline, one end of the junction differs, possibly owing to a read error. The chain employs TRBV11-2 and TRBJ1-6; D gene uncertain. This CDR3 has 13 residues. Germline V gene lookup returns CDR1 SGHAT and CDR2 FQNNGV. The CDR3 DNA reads TGTTCCAGCAGCTGGGTATATAATTCACCCCTCCACTTT. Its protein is CSSSWVYNSPLHF.

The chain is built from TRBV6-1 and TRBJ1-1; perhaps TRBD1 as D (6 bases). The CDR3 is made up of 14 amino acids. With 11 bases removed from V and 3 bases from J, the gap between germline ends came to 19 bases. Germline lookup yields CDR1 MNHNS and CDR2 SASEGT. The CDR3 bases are TGTGCCGCGAGAGCGGGGGCAGGGTACACTGAAGCTTTCTTT. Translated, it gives CAARAGAGYTEAFF.

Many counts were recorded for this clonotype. This CDR3 is CASSLEPNRVNEQFF. As DNA, the CDR3 is TGCGCCAGCAGCTTGGAACCCAACAGGGTCAATGAGCAGTTCTTC. V usage is TRBV5-1 and J usage is TRBJ2-1; D is possibly TRBD1 (6 bases). The V gene's germline CDR1 is SGHRS and CDR2 YFSETQ. Trimming shortened V by 0 bases and J by 6 bases, and 13 bases separated the two germline ends. This CDR3 is 15 amino acids long.

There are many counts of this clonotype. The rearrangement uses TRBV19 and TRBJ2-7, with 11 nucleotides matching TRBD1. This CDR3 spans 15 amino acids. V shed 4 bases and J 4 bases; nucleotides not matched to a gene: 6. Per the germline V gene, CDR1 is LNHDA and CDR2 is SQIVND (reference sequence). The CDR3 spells CASSTGTGGLYEQYF. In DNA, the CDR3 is TGTGCCAGTAGTACGGGGACAGGGGGTCTTTACGAGCAGTACTTC.

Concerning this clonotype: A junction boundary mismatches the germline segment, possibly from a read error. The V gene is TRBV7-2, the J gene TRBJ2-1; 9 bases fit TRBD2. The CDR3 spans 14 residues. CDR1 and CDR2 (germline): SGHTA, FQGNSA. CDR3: CATSPGLAGDDQFF. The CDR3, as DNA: TGTGCCACCAGCCCGGGACTAGCAGGCGATGATCAGTTCTTC.

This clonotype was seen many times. The CDR3 is CASRIGQGSDPAFF. The CDR3 nucleotides read TGTGCCAGCAGAATAGGACAGGGGAGTGATCCGGCTTTCTTT. The rearrangement uses TRBV6-2 or TRBV6-3 and TRBJ1-1; TRBD1 agrees at 9 bases. With V trimmed by 6 bases and J by 11 bases, 13 bases remained unmatched. Per the germline V gene, CDR1 is MNHEY and CDR2 is SVGEGT. The CDR3 is 14 residues long.

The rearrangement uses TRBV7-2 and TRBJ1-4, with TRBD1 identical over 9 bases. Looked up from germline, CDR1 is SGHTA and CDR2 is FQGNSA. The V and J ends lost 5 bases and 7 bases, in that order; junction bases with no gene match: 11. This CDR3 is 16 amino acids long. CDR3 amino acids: CASSPGQGSLSEKLFF. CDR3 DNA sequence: TGTGCCAGCAGCCCCGGACAGGGGAGTCTAAGTGAAAAACTGTTTTTT.

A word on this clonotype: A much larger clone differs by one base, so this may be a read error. The DNA for the CDR3 is TGTGCCAGCACCGCACTAGCGGGAGAGGGCGAGCAGTACTTC. It yields the protein CASTALAGEGEQYF. The chain recombines TRBV2 with TRBJ2-7; TRBD2 aligns across 11 bases. The CDR3 is 14 amino acids. Trimming took 7 bases from V and 6 from J; bases not matched to a gene: 8. CDR1 and CDR2 (germline): SNHLY, FYNNEI.

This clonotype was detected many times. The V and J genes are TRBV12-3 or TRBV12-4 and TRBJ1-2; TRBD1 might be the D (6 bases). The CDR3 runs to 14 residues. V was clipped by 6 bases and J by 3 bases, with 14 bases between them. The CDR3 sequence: CASRYPTGYYGYTF. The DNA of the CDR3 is TGTGCCAGCAGGTATCCGACAGGATACTATGGCTACACCTTC.

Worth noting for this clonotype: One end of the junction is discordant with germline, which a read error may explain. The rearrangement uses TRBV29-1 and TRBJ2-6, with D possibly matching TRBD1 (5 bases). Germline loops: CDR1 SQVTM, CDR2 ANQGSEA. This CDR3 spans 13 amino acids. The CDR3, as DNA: TGCAACGCTCTTGACATAGGGGCCAAGGTCCTGACTTTC. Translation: CNALDIGAKVLTF.

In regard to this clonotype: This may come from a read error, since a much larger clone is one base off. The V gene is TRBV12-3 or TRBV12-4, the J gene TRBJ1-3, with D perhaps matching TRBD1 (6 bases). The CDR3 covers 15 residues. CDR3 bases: TGTGTCAGCAGACTGGGAGGGGGAGCTGGAAACACCATATATTTT. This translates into CVSRLGGGAGNTIYF.

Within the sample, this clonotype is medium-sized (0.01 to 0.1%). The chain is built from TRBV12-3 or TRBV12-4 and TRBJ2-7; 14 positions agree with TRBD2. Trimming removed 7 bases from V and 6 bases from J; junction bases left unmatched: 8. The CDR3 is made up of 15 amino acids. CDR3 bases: TGTGCCAGCACCTTGGGACTAGCGGGAGTGTCCGAGCAGTACTTC. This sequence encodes CASTLGLAGVSEQYF.

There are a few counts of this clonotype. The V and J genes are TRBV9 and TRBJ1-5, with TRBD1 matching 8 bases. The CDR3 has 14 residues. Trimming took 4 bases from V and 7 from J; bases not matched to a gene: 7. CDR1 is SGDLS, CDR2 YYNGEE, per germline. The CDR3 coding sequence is TGTGCCAGCAGCCCCTCAGGGGGCTTGCAGCCCCAGCATTTT. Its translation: CASSPSGGLQPQHF.

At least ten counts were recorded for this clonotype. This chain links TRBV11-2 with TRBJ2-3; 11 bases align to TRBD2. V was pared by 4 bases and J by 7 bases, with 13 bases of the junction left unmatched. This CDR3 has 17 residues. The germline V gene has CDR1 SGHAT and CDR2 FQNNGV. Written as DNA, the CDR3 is TGTGCCAGCAGCTCTTACTTACTAGCGGGAGAGTTTAATACGCAGTATTTT. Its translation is CASSSYLLAGEFNTQYF.

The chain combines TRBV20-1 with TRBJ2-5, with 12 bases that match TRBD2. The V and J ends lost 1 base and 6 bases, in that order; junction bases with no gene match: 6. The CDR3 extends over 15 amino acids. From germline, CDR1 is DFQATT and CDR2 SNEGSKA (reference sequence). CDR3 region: CSARVPTSGRQTQYF. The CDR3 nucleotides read TGCAGTGCTAGAGTCCCGACTAGCGGGAGACAGACCCAGTACTTC.

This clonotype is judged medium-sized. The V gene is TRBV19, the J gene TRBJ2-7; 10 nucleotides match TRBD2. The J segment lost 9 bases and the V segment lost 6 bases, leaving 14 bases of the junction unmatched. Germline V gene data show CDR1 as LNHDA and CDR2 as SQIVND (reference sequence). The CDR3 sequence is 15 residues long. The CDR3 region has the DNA TGTGCCAGTAGCCAAGGAGGCACTAGCGGGACTAGGCAGTACTTC. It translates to CASSQGGTSGTRQYF. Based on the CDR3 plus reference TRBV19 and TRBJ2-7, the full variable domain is DGGITQSPKYLFRKEGQNVTLSCEQNLNHDAMYWYRQDPGQGLRLIYYSQIVNDFQKGDIAEGYSVSREKKESFPLTVTSAQKNPTAFYLCASSQGGTSGTRQYFGPGTRLTVT.

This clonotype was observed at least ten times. CDR3 coding DNA: TGCGCCAGCAGCCAAGGCTACGGGGATAATTCACCCCTCCACTTT. Amino acids: CASSQGYGDNSPLHF. V gene TRBV4-3 combines with J gene TRBJ1-6; D remains ambiguous. Deletions cut 1 base from V and 5 bases from J, with 9 bases between. CDR3 size: 15 residues. Germline CDR1 LGHNA, CDR2 YSLEER.

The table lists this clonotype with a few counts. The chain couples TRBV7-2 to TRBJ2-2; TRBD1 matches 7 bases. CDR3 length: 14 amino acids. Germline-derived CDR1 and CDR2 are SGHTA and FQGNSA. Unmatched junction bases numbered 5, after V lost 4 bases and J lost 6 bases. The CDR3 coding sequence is TGTGCCAGCAGCTGGGGACAGTTTGCCGGGGAGCTGTTTTTT. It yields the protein CASSWGQFAGELFF.

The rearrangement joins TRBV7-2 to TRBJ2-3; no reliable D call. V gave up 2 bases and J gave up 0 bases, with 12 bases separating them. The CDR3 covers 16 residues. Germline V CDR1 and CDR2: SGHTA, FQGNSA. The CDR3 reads CASSLLSFTSTDTQYF. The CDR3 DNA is TGTGCCAGCAGCTTATTATCCTTTACTAGCACAGATACGCAGTATTTT. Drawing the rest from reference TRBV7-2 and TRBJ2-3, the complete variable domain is GAGVSQSPSNKVTEKGKDVELRCDPISGHTALYWYRQSLGQGLEFLIYFQGNSAPDKSGLPSDRFSAERTGGSVSTLTIQRTQQEDSAVYLCASSLLSFTSTDTQYFGPGTRLTVL.

CDR3 protein: CASRARNRTNYGYTF. CDR3 bases: TGTGCCAGCAGAGCGCGGAACAGAACTAACTATGGCTACACCTTC. This chain joins TRBV6-2 or TRBV6-3 and TRBJ1-2; no reliable D call. The V end was cut by 6 bases, the J end by 0 bases, with 14 bases between. This CDR3 is 15 amino acids long. Germline V lookup: CDR1 MNHEY, CDR2 SVGEGT.

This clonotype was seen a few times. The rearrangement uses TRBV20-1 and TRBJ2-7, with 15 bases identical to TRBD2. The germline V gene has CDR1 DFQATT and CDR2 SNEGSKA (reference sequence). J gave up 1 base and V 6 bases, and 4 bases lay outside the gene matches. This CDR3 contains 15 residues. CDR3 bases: TGCAGTGCACTTGGACTAGCGGGAGGGTCCTACGAGCAGTACTTC. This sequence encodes CSALGLAGGSYEQYF.

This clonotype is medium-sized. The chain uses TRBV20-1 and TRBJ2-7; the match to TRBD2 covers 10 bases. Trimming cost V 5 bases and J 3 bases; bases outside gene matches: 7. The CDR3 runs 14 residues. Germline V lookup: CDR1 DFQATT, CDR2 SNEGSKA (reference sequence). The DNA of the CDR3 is TGCAGTGCTCTTCTAGCGGGAGATCTCTACGAGCAGTACTTC. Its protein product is CSALLAGDLYEQYF.

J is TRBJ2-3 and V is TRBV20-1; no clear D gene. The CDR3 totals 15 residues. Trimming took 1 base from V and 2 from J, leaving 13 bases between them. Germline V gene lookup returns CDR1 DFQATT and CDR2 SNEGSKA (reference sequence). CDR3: CSARGLDIYTDTQYF. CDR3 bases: TGCAGTGCTAGAGGATTAGACATATACACAGATACGCAGTATTTT.

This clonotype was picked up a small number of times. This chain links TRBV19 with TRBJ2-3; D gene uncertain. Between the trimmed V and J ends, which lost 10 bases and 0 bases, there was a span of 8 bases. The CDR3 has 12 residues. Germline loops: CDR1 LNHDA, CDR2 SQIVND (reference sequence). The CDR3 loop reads CATDDSTDTQYF. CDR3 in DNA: TGTGCCACCGACGACAGCACAGATACGCAGTATTTT.

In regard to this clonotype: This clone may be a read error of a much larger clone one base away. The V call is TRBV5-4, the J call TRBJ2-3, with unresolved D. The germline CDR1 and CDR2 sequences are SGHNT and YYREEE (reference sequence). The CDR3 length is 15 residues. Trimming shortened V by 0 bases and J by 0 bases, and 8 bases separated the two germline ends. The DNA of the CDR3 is TGTGCCAGCAGCTTGGGGCTAAAAAGCACAGATACGCAGTATTTT. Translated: CASSLGLKSTDTQYF. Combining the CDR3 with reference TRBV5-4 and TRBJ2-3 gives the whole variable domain ETGVTQSPTHLIKTRGQQVTLRCSSQSGHNTVSWYQQALGQGPQFIFQYYREEENGRGNFPPRFSGLQFPNYSSELNVNALELDDSALYLCASSLGLKSTDTQYFGPGTRLTVL.

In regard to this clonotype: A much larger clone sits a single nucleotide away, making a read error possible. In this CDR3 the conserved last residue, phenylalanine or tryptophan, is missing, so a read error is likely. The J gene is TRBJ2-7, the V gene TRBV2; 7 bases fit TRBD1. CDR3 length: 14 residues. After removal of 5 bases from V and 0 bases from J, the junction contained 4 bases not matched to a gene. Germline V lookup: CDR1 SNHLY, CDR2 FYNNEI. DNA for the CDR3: TGTGCCAGCAGTCTGACAGGGACCTCCTACGAGCAGTACTCC. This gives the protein CASSLTGTSYEQYS.

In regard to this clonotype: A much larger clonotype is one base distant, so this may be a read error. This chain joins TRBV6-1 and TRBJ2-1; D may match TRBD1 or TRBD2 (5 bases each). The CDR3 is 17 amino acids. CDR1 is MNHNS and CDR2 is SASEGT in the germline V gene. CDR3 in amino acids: CASSEAGRPSSCNEQFF. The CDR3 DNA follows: TGTGCCAGCAGTGAAGCGGGGCGGCCTAGCTCCTGCAATGAGCAGTTCTTC.

This chain's CDR3 is CASSQGQGRRRAFF. The CDR3 DNA follows: TGTGCCAGCAGCCAAGGACAGGGGAGGAGGCGAGCTTTCTTT. The V and J genes are TRBV3-1 and TRBJ1-1; 8 nucleotides align to TRBD1. The V segment lost 1 base and the J segment 10 bases; nucleotides outside the gene matches: 8. CDR1 is LGHDT and CDR2 is YNNKEL in the germline V gene (reference sequence). This CDR3 has 14 residues.